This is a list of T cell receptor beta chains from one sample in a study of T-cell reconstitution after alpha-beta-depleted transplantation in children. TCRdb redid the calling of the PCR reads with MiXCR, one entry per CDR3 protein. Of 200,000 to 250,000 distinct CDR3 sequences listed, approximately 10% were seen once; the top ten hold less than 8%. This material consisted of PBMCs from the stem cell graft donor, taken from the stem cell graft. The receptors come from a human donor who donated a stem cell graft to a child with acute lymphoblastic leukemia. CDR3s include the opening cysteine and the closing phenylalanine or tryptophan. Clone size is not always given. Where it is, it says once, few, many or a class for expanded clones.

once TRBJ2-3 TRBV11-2 CASSLGVMGTDTQYF
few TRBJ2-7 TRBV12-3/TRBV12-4 CASRSTYEQYF
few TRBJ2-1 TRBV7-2 CASSLDPSGKQFF
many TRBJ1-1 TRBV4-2 CASSQRGTEAFF
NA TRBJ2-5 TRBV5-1 CASSLRGDQETQYF
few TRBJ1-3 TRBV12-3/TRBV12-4 CASSLRDRVSNTIYF
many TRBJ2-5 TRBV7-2 CASSSPGYGETQYF
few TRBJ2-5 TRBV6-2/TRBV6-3 CASSYASMAGQWPQETQYF
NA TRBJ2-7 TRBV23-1 CASSPSERGRGRIYEQYF
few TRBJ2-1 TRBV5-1 CASSLPPFTVQDYNEQFF
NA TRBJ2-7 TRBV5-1 CASSLTSPTYEQYF
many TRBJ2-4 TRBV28 CASAGGAPREDIQYF
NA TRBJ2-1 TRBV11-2 CASSSGTPNEQFF
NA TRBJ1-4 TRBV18 CASSPTGNPEF
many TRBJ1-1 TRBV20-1 CSARVAGGSEAFF
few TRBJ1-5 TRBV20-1 CSARDPTTGNQPQHF
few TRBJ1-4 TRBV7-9 CASSRDRGYEKLFF
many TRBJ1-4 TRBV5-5 CASSSGATNEKLFF
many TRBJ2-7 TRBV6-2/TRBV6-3 CASSYSDRGLDEQYF
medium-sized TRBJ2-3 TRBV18 CASSPLAGGTDTQYF
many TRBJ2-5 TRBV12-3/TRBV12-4 CASIAGATQETQYF
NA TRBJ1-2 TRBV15 CATSRAKGDYGYTF
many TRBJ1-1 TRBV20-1 CSVRTGFSTEAFF